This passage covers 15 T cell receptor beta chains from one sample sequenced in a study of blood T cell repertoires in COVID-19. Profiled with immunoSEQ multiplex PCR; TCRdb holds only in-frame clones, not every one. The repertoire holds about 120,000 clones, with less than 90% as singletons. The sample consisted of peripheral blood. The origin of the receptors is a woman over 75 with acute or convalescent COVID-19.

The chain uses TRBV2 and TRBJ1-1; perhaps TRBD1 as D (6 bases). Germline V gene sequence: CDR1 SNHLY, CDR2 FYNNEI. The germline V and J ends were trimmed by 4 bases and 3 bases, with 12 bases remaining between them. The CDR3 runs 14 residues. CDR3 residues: CASSVIGGDTEAFF. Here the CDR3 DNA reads TGTGCCAGCAGTGTCATAGGGGGGGACACTGAAGCTTTCTTT.

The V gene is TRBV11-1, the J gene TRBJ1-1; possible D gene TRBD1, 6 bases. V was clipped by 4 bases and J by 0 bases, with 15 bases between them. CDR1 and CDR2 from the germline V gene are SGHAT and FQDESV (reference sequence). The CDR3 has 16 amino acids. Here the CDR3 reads CASSSGQRIMNTEAFF. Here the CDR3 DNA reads TGTGCCAGCAGCTCCGGACAGAGAATTATGAACACTGAAGCTTTCTTT.

CDR3 in DNA: TGTGCCAGCAGTGCGGTCCACGGAGAGACCCAGTACTTC. The encoded protein is CASSAVHGETQYF. V usage is TRBV2 and J usage is TRBJ2-5; D not certain. Per germline, CDR1 SNHLY and CDR2 FYNNEI. The CDR3 length is 13 residues. Trimming pared 4 bases from V and 4 bases from J, leaving 10 bases between.

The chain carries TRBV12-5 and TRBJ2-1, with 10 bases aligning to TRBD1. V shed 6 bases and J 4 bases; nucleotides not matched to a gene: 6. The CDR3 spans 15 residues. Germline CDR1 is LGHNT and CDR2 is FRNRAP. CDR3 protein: CASGQGQGVYNEQFF. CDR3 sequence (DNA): TGTGCTAGTGGCCAAGGACAGGGGGTATACAATGAGCAGTTCTTC.

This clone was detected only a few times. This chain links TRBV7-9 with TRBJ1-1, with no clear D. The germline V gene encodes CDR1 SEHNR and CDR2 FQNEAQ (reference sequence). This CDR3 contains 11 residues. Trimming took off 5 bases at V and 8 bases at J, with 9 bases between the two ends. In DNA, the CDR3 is TGTGCCAGCAGCCCTTTATTCGAAGCTTTCTTT. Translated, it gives CASSPLFEAFF.

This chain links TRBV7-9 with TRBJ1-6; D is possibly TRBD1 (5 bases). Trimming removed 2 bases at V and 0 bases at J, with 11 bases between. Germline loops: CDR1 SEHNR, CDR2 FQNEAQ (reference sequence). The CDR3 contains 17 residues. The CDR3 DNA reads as TGTGCCAGCAGCTTATCAAGGGGTGGCTCCTATAATTCACCCCTCCACTTT. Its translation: CASSLSRGGSYNSPLHF.

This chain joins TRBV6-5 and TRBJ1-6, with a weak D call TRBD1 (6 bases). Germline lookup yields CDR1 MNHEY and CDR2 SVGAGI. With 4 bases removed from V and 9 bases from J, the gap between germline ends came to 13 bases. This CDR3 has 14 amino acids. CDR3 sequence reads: CASSSGQRGSPLHF. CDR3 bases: TGTGCCAGCAGTTCCGGACAGAGGGGTTCACCCCTCCACTTT.

The CDR3 protein is CASSLPGYEQYV. In DNA form, the CDR3 reads TGTGCCAGCAGCTTGCCGGGGTACGAGCAGTACGTC. The rearrangement joins TRBV5-4 to TRBJ2-7; D is perhaps TRBD2 (5 bases). CDR3 length equals 12 residues. The germline V gene encodes CDR1 SGHNT and CDR2 YYREEE (reference sequence). The ends were cut back, 1 base at V and 4 bases at J, with 6 bases in the middle.

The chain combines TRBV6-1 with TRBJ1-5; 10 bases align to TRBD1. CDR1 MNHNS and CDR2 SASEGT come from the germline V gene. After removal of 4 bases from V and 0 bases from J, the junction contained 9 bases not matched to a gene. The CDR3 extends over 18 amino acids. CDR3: CASSAWTGGSYSNQPQHF. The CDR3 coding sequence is TGTGCCAGCAGTGCCTGGACAGGGGGATCTTATAGCAATCAGCCCCAGCATTTT.

The CDR3 DNA follows: TGCGCCAGCAGCTTGATGCAGGGGCCTACCGGGGAGCTGTTTTTT. Protein sequence: CASSLMQGPTGELFF. V is TRBV5-1 and J is TRBJ2-2; TRBD1 might be the D (6 bases). V was clipped by 1 base and J by 5 bases, with 12 bases between them. The CDR3 is 15 residues long. The germline CDR1 and CDR2 sequences are SGHRS and YFSETQ. The complete variable domain, with remaining parts taken from reference TRBV5-1 and TRBJ2-2, reads KAGVTQTPRYLIKTRGQQVTLSCSPISGHRSVSWYQQTPGQGLQFLFEYFSETQRNKGNFPGRFSGRQFSNSRSEMNVSTLELGDSALYLCASSLMQGPTGELFFGEGSRLTVL.

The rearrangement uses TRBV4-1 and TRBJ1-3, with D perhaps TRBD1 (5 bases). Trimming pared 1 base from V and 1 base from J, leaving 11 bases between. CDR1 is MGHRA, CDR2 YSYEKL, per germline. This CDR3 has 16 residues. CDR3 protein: CASSQAGGISGNTIYF. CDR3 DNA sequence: TGCGCCAGCAGCCAAGCCGGGGGAATATCTGGAAACACCATATATTTT.

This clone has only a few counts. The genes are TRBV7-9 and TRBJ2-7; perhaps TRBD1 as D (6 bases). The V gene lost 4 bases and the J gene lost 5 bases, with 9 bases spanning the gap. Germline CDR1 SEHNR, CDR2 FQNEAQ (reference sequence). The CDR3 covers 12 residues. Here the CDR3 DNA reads TGTGCCAGCAGCTCGGCAGGGGACGAGCAGTACTTC. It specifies CASSSAGDEQYF.

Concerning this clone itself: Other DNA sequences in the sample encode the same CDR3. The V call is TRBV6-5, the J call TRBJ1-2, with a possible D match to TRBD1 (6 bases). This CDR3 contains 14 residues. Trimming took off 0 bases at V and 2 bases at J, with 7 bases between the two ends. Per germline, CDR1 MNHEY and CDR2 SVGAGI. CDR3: CASSYSQGNYGYTF. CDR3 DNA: TGTGCCAGCAGTTACTCCCAGGGGAACTATGGCTACACCTTC.

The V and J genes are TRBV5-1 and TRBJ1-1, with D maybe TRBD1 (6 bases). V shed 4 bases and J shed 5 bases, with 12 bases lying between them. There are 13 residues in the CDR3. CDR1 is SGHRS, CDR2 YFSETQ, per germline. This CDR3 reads CASSPDSGTEAFF. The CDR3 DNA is TGCGCCAGCAGCCCGGACAGCGGAACTGAAGCTTTCTTT.

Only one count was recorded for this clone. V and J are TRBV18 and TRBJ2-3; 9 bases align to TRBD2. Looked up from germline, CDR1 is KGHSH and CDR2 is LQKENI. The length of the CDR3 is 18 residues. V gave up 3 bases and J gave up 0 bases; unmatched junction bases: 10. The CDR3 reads CASSPSGLAMSSTDTQYF. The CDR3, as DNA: TGTGCCAGCTCACCGTCCGGACTAGCGATGTCTAGCACAGATACGCAGTATTTT.